This TCR beta chain originates from a study of sequential checkpoint blockade in melanoma. Study as a whole: Randomization was 1:1 between first-line nivolumab→ipilimumab and ipilimumab→nivolumab. After both sequences, patients received maintenance nivolumab.

Germline assignment: CDR1 MNHNS and CDR2 SASEGT. This CDR3 contains 12 residues. V lost 6 bases and J lost 7; bases outside the gene matches: 3. TCRdb's table, derived via immunoSEQ multiplex PCR, lists solely in-frame clones and lacks some. The data contain 11,000 to 15,000 clones, about 78% of them singletons. Treatment specified: randomized to nivolumab then ipilimumab (arm A) or the reverse (arm B). No patient had prior DNA-damaging chemotherapy. PBMC sorting kept live CD3+CD8+ cells without CD19 or CD56. The clonotype was recovered from a human donor with melanoma. The chain carries TRBV6-1 and TRBJ2-4, with TRBD1 matching over 7 bases. This sample comprised CD8+ T cells sorted from blood (inferred from file names), obtained from a patient given nivolumab and ipilimumab in sequence. Here the CDR3 reads CASSDRANIQYF. The CDR3 nucleotides are TGTGCCAGCAGCGACAGGGCCAACATTCAGTACTTC.